The clone carrying this TCR beta chain was found once. This sample was included in a study of T cell changes during pregnancy in multiple sclerosis. With 4 bases clipped from V and 3 bases from J, the junction kept 7 bases outside the gene matches. CDR1 SEHNR and CDR2 FQNEAQ come from the germline V gene (reference sequence). This CDR3 has 15 residues. Produced via immunoSEQ multiplex PCR; TCRdb's table is partial and in-frame only. The repertoire includes about 57,000 clones, roughly 93% of them detected once, and under 2% sits in the top ten. The chain joins TRBV7-9 to TRBJ1-2, with 8 positions matching TRBD1. The source is a female donor with multiple sclerosis, enrolled in a pregnancy study. The input for sequencing was peripheral blood, taken after pregnancy. The CDR3 nucleotides read TGTGCCAGCAGCTCTCGACAGGGGCCAGACTATGGCTACACCTTC. As protein: CASSSRQGPDYGYTF.